What follows are 29 T cell receptor beta chains derived from one specimen sequenced in a study of cytotoxic CD8 clonotypes in ibrutinib-treated CLL. Data came from immunoSEQ multiplex PCR; TCRdb stores just in-frame clones and leaves some out. Of about 40,000 clones in the sample, around 67% were seen once. This material consisted of PBMCs, taken at disease progression, from a patient treated with ibrutinib. These receptors were taken from a human donor with chronic lymphocytic leukemia.

The chain is built from TRBV11-2 and TRBJ1-2; D is ambiguous. Germline CDR1 is SGHAT and CDR2 is FQNNGV. Trimming took 0 bases from V and 5 from J, leaving 7 bases between them. CDR3 size: 13 residues. The CDR3: CASSLEAVYGYTF. DNA of the CDR3: TGTGCCAGCAGCTTAGAGGCAGTATATGGCTACACCTTC.

V gene TRBV29-1 combines with J gene TRBJ1-1; TRBD1 is a possible D gene (5 bases). The CDR3 has 13 residues. V was trimmed by 5 bases and J by 4 bases, leaving 14 bases between them. Germline-derived CDR1 and CDR2 are SQVTM and ANQGSEA. The CDR3 reads CSVMLPGSTEAFF. CDR3 sequence (DNA): TGCAGCGTTATGCTTCCAGGGAGCACTGAAGCTTTCTTT. Using reference TRBV29-1 and TRBJ1-1 for the parts outside the CDR3, the full variable domain is SAVISQKPSRDICQRGTSLTIQCQVDSQVTMMFWYRQQPGQSLTLIATANQGSEATYESGFVIDKFPISRPNLTFSTLTVSNMSPEDSSIYLCSVMLPGSTEAFFGQGTRLTVV.

This clone was seen a handful of times. This chain joins TRBV25-1 and TRBJ2-5; 7 positions agree with TRBD1. The CDR3 loop spans 14 amino acids. V lost 6 bases, J lost 2 bases, and 6 bases stayed unmatched. The germline CDR1 and CDR2 sequences are MGHDK and SYGVNS. The CDR3 DNA is TGTGCCAGCAGCCCCCAGACAGGGCAAGAGACCCAGTACTTC. Translated, it gives CASSPQTGQETQYF.

This chain joins TRBV6-1 and TRBJ2-2; TRBD1 might be the D (6 bases). CDR1 is MNHNS and CDR2 is SASEGT in the germline V gene. Trimming cost V 6 bases and J 1 base, with 9 bases left between them. The CDR3 length is 14 residues. The CDR3 region is CASSLTGNTGELFF. In DNA, the CDR3 is TGTGCCAGCAGCCTGACAGGGAACACCGGGGAGCTGTTTTTT.

This clone came up a few times. The rearrangement uses TRBV4-1 and TRBJ1-6, with D uncertain. CDR1 and CDR2 (germline): MGHRA, YSYEKL. V lost 1 base and J 7 bases, leaving 8 bases between the germline ends. This CDR3 contains 14 residues. The CDR3 DNA reads as TGCGCCAGCAGCCAAGCGGCAGCAAATTCACCCCTCCACTTT. Its protein product is CASSQAAANSPLHF.

The chain employs TRBV5-1 and TRBJ2-2; 14 bases align to TRBD2. V lost 4 bases to trimming and J lost 4 bases; unmatched junction nucleotides: 9. Germline lookup yields CDR1 SGHRS and CDR2 YFSETQ. This CDR3 region has 18 residues. CDR3 protein: CASSLRLAGGPSTGELFF. The CDR3 DNA reads TGCGCCAGCAGCCTAAGACTAGCGGGAGGGCCCTCCACCGGGGAGCTGTTTTTT.

The V call is TRBV27, the J call TRBJ2-1, with D maybe TRBD2 (5 bases). V was trimmed by 4 bases and J by 1 base, leaving 11 bases between them. The germline V gene has CDR1 MNHEY and CDR2 SMNVEV (reference sequence). The CDR3 sequence is 15 residues long. CDR3 in DNA: TGTGCCAGCAGTTCCGACTATCAGTCCTACAATGAGCAGTTCTTC. Amino acid sequence: CASSSDYQSYNEQFF.

This rearrangement joins TRBV4-1 to TRBJ2-1, with TRBD1 as a possible D gene (5 bases). Germline-derived CDR1 and CDR2 are MGHRA and YSYEKL. V was pared by 4 bases and J by 6 bases, with 19 bases between. The CDR3 has 16 residues. DNA of the CDR3: TGCGCCAGCAGCCCCCCATCCCGACAGTACGGCAATGAGCAGTTCTTC. Its protein is CASSPPSRQYGNEQFF.

The rearrangement uses TRBV6-1 and TRBJ2-2, with unresolved D. V lost 7 bases and J lost 4, with 10 bases in between. The CDR3 totals 13 residues. In germline, CDR1 is MNHNS, CDR2 SASEGT. CDR3 sequence: CASTIKATGELFF. Here the CDR3 DNA reads TGTGCCAGCACTATTAAGGCCACCGGGGAGCTGTTTTTT.

This clone was counted a single time. V is TRBV5-4 and J is TRBJ2-5; TRBD2 matches 11 bases. Germline loops: CDR1 SGHNT, CDR2 YYREEE (reference sequence). The V segment lost 4 bases and the J segment 4 bases; nucleotides outside the gene matches: 6. CDR3 length: 15 residues. The CDR3 sequence: CASSHSGRGIETQYF. In DNA form, the CDR3 reads TGTGCCAGCAGCCATAGCGGGAGGGGTATAGAGACCCAGTACTTC. The complete variable domain, with remaining parts taken from reference TRBV5-4 and TRBJ2-5, reads ETGVTQSPTHLIKTRGQQVTLRCSSQSGHNTVSWYQQALGQGPQFIFQYYREEENGRGNFPPRFSGLQFPNYSSELNVNALELDDSALYLCASSHSGRGIETQYFGPGTRLLVL.

The V call is TRBV18, the J call TRBJ1-5; D remains ambiguous. The CDR3 is 14 residues long. The V gene lost 5 bases and the J gene lost 0 bases, with 8 bases spanning the gap. Germline V CDR1 and CDR2: KGHSH, LQKENI. In DNA, the CDR3 is TGTGCCAGCTCAAGGTCGGATAGCAATCAGCCCCAGCATTTT. Translating gives CASSRSDSNQPQHF. Supplemented by reference TRBV18 and TRBJ1-5, the full variable domain reads NAGVMQNPRHLVRRRGQEARLRCSPMKGHSHVYWYRQLPEEGLKFMVYLQKENIIDESGMPKERFSAEFPKEGPSILRIQQVVRGDSAAYFCASSRSDSNQPQHFGDGTRLSIL.

This clone was detected a few times. This chain joins TRBV5-1 and TRBJ2-1; the D is unclear. The CDR3 totals 15 residues. Looked up from germline, CDR1 is SGHRS and CDR2 is YFSETQ. Trimming shortened V by 1 base and J by 5 bases, and 13 bases separated the two germline ends. The CDR3 DNA reads as TGCGCCAGCAGCTTGTGGCTAGATAAGGACAATGAGCAGTTCTTC. Amino acids: CASSLWLDKDNEQFF.

The chain couples TRBV28 to TRBJ1-2, with 7 nucleotides matching TRBD1. Germline V CDR1 and CDR2: MDHEN, SYDVKM. Trimming took 8 bases from V and 2 from J; bases not matched to a gene: 2. The CDR3 sequence is 12 residues long. In DNA, the CDR3 is TGTGCCAGCCTGACAGGGAACTATGGCTACACCTTC. Translation: CASLTGNYGYTF.

Here the CDR3 DNA reads TGTGCCAGCAACCGCGACAGGGGGCAAGGGGCCAACGTCCTGACTTTC. It translates to CASNRDRGQGANVLTF. This rearrangement joins TRBV2 to TRBJ2-6, with TRBD1 matching 10 bases. V gave up 7 bases and J gave up 4 bases; unmatched junction bases: 7. The germline V gene encodes CDR1 SNHLY and CDR2 FYNNEI. The CDR3 is 16 amino acids.

The J gene is TRBJ2-7, the V gene TRBV9; D possibly corresponds to TRBD2 (7 bases). Trimming left V 4 bases short and J 6 bases short, with 17 bases between. Germline lookup yields CDR1 SGDLS and CDR2 YYNGEE. CDR3 length: 14 amino acids. The DNA of the CDR3 is TGTGCCAGCAGCCCCCTTGGGGGCGGGGGCGAGCAGTACTTC. This translates into CASSPLGGGGEQYF.

This chain links TRBV10-3 with TRBJ2-1; 8 nucleotides line up with TRBD1. J gave up 7 bases and V 6 bases, and 17 bases lay outside the gene matches. The germline V gene has CDR1 ENHRY and CDR2 SYGVKD. The CDR3 covers 17 residues. CDR3 in amino acids: CAIRESERTGQRNEQFF. CDR3 DNA: TGTGCCATCAGGGAGAGTGAAAGGACAGGGCAACGAAATGAGCAGTTCTTC.

The chain employs TRBV5-6 and TRBJ2-5; D is ambiguous. Trimming took 1 base from V and 1 from J, leaving 14 bases between them. The CDR3 is made up of 16 amino acids. Looked up from germline, CDR1 is SGHDT and CDR2 is YYEEEE. CDR3 in amino acids: CASSLFWELSQETQYF. The CDR3 DNA follows: TGTGCCAGCAGCTTGTTCTGGGAACTATCCCAAGAGACCCAGTACTTC.

The chain recombines TRBV30 with TRBJ2-1; TRBD2 matches 14 bases. The germline V gene has CDR1 GTSNPN and CDR2 SVGIG (reference sequence). The CDR3 totals 15 residues. Trimming cost V 2 bases and J 8 bases; bases outside gene matches: 5. The CDR3 sequence is CAWSPGTSGSYEQFF. DNA for the CDR3: TGTGCCTGGAGTCCCGGGACTAGCGGGAGTTATGAGCAGTTCTTC.

This chain uses TRBV11-2 with TRBJ2-1, with D unclear. The CDR3 runs 12 residues. V shed 1 base and J shed 7 bases, with 5 bases lying between them. Germline CDR1 reads SGHAT; CDR2 reads FQNNGV. The CDR3 DNA reads TGTGCCAGCAGCTTAGGGAATAATGAGCAGTTCTTC. The encoded protein is CASSLGNNEQFF.

The chain joins TRBV6-1 to TRBJ2-7; 9 bases line up with TRBD1. CDR1 and CDR2 from the germline V gene are MNHNS and SASEGT. V gave up 8 bases and J gave up 3 bases; unmatched junction bases: 5. CDR3 length: 13 residues. CDR3 loop: CASDRGTNYEQYF. The CDR3 DNA is TGTGCCAGCGACAGGGGGACGAACTACGAGCAGTACTTC.

This clone turned up a few times. This chain connects TRBV19 to TRBJ2-2, with D perhaps TRBD2 (5 bases). The CDR3 is made up of 13 amino acids. Germline lookup yields CDR1 LNHDA and CDR2 SQIVND (reference sequence). V dropped 8 bases and J dropped 1 base, with 8 bases sitting between them. CDR3 nucleotides: TGTGCCAGTCGTAGCGTGAACACCGGGGAGCTGTTTTTT. Its protein product is CASRSVNTGELFF.

This clone was counted between two and nine times. The chain carries TRBV4-1 and TRBJ1-3; possible D gene TRBD1, 6 bases. V was cut by 4 bases and J by 0 bases, with 13 bases left in between. The CDR3 contains 16 residues. The germline V gene has CDR1 MGHRA and CDR2 YSYEKL. The CDR3 sequence: CASSRTDRSSGNTIYF. CDR3 DNA: TGCGCCAGCAGCCGGACTGACAGGAGCTCTGGAAACACCATATATTTT.

The chain is built from TRBV15 and TRBJ2-1; D gene unclear. This CDR3 is 14 amino acids long. Germline-derived CDR1 and CDR2 are LNHNV and YYDKDF (reference sequence). V gave up 5 bases and J gave up 4 bases, with 12 bases separating them. CDR3: CATSYQQSYNEQFF. The CDR3 nucleotides are TGTGCCACCAGCTACCAACAGAGTTACAATGAGCAGTTCTTC.

Turning to this clone: The junction shows a germline mismatch at one end, possibly a read error. The chain employs TRBV5-6 and TRBJ2-1; unclear D gene. CDR3 length: 13 amino acids. CDR1 and CDR2 (germline): SGHDT, YYEEEE. CDR3 loop: CASSLGAKALGIF. The CDR3 region has the DNA TGTGCCAGCAGCTTGGGGGCCAAAGCACTGGGGATCTTC.

This clone has only a few counts. This rearrangement joins TRBV25-1 to TRBJ2-7; 12 bases map to TRBD2. The CDR3 totals 14 residues. The V and J ends lost 6 bases and 8 bases, in that order; junction bases with no gene match: 8. Germline values: CDR1 MGHDK, CDR2 SYGVNS. Here the CDR3 reads CASSNLAGGPQQYF. CDR3 bases: TGTGCCAGCAGCAACCTAGCGGGAGGGCCCCAGCAGTACTTC.

J is TRBJ2-1 and V is TRBV27; D tentatively fits TRBD1 or TRBD2 (6 bases each). V was shortened by 5 bases and J by 5 bases, with 16 bases between the two germline ends. The CDR3 runs 15 residues. Germline V gives CDR1 MNHEY, CDR2 SMNVEV (reference sequence). CDR3 coding DNA: TGTGCCAGCAGTCCATGGGGGGCCCTAAACAATGAGCAGTTCTTC. Its protein is CASSPWGALNNEQFF.

The chain links TRBV5-4 to TRBJ2-1; D not resolved. CDR1 is SGHNT and CDR2 is YYREEE in the germline V gene (reference sequence). V dropped 0 bases and J dropped 1 base, with 14 bases sitting between them. The CDR3 is 17 amino acids. CDR3 residues: CASSLDGRHRSYNEQFF. CDR3 bases: TGTGCCAGCAGCTTGGATGGGCGGCACAGATCCTACAATGAGCAGTTCTTC.

There are a few counts of this clone. The gene calls are TRBV27 and TRBJ1-2; 9 bases match TRBD1. Germline loops: CDR1 MNHEY, CDR2 SMNVEV (reference sequence). V lost 5 bases to trimming and J lost 8 bases; unmatched junction nucleotides: 12. The CDR3 length is 15 residues. CDR3 region: CASSALDRGLGGYTF. The CDR3 DNA reads as TGTGCCAGCAGTGCCCTGGACAGGGGACTTGGAGGCTACACCTTC.

This chain connects TRBV4-2 to TRBJ1-1; 7 bases agree with TRBD1. The length of the CDR3 is 15 residues. The V segment lost 5 bases and the J segment 3 bases; nucleotides outside the gene matches: 9. CDR1 is LGHNA and CDR2 is YNFKEQ in the germline V gene. CDR3 residues: CASSERQGGHTEAFF. CDR3 coding DNA: TGTGCCAGCAGCGAAAGACAGGGTGGGCACACTGAAGCTTTCTTT.